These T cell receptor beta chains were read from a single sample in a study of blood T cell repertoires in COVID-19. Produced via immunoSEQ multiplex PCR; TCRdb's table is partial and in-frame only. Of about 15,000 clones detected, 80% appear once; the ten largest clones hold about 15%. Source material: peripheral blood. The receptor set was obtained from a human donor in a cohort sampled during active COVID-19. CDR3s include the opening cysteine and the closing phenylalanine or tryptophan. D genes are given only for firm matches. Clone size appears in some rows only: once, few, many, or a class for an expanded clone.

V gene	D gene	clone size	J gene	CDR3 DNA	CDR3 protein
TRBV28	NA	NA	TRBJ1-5	TGTGCCAGCAGTTTGGAGCAGGGGTCCTATAGCAATCAGCCCCAGCATTTT	CASSLEQGSYSNQPQHF
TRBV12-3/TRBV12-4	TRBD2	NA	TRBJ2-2	TGTGCCAGCAATCGTCGGGGGGCCGGGGAGCTGTTTTTT	CASNRRGAGELFF
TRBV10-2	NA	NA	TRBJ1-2	TGCGCCAGCAGTGTAAATAGACAGGATAACTATGGCTACACCTTC	CASSVNRQDNYGYTF
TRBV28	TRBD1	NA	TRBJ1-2	TGTGCCACCGCCTCACTCTCAGGGACAGGGGGCAGTTATCGGTATGGCTACACCTTC	CATASLSGTGGSYRYGYTF
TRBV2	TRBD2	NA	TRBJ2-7	TGTGCCACTACCCTAGCGGACTCCTACGAGCAGTACTTC	CATTLADSYEQYF
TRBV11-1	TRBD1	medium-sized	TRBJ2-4	TGTGCCAGCAGCTCCCACAGGGGAAGCCTTGAAATTCAGTACTTC	CASSSHRGSLEIQYF
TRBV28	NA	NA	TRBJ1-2	TGTGCCAGCAGTCGTATGTTGTCGGGGGGCTACACCTTC	CASSRMLSGGYTF
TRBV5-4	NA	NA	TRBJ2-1	TGTGCCAGCAGCTTGGTGCCGGTCTTAGGAGACAATGAGCAGTTCTTC	CASSLVPVLGDNEQFF
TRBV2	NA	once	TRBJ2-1	TGTGCCAGTCTAAGACTAGAGCGGTTGAATGAGCAGTTCTTC	CASLRLERLNEQFF
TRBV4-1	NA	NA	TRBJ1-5	TGCGCCAGCAGCCAAGTAGGAGAGCCCCAGCATTTT	CASSQVGEPQHF
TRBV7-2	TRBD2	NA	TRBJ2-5	TGTGCCAGCAGCTTTGTAGCGGGAGGGTGGGAGACCCAGTACTTC	CASSFVAGGWETQYF
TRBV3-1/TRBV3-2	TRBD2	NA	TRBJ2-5	TGTGCCAGCAGCATTAGCGGGAGACGTGAGACCCAGTACTTC	CASSISGRRETQYF
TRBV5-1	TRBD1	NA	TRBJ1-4	TGCGCCAGCAGCTTGAGTGCGACAGGGGGCGAAAAACTGTTTTTT	CASSLSATGGEKLFF
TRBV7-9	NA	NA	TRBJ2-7	TGTGCCAGCAGCTTGTTTCAGTCCTACGAGCAGTACTTC	CASSLFQSYEQYF
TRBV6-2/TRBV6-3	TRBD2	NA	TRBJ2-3	TGTGCCAGCAGTGCGACTAGCGAAGCAGATACGCAGTATTTT	CASSATSEADTQYF
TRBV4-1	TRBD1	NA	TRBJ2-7	TGCGCCAGCAGCCAAAGCCCCCCGGGGACAGGGCGGTTCGAGCAGTACTTC	CASSQSPPGTGRFEQYF
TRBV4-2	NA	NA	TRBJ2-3	TGTGCCAGCAGCCAAGATATGGACCGAGGGGATACGCAGTATTTT	CASSQDMDRGDTQYF
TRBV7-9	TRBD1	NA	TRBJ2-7	TGTGCCAGCAGCTTCTCTGGACAGGCTCGCAACGAGCAGTACTTC	CASSFSGQARNEQYF
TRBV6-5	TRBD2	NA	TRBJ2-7	TGTGCCAGCAGTTGGACTAGCGGGCCCTACGAGCAGTACTTC	CASSWTSGPYEQYF
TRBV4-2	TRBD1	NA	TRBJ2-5	TGTGCCAGCAGCCAGGGACAGGTACAAGCTGGGAAGGAGACCCAGTACTTC	CASSQGQVQAGKETQYF
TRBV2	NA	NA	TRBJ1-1	TGTGCCAGCAGTGATCGCGTGATCCGCCTGGAGCGCGCTTTCTTT	CASSDRVIRLERAFF
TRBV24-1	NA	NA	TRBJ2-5	TGTGCCACCAGTGATTCTATAGCCCAGGGAGAGACCCAGTACTTC	CATSDSIAQGETQYF
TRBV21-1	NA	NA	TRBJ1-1	TGTGCCAGCAGGCTCGGCCTAGCCACAATTCGCACTGAAGCTTTCTTT	CASRLGLATIRTEAFF
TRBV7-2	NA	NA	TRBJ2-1	TGTGCCAGCAGCTTAGCGGTGGGGAGTGGTAATGAGCAGTTCTTC	CASSLAVGSGNEQFF
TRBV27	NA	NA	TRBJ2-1	TGTGCCAGCAGTTTATTGAGGGACAATGAGCAGTTCTTC	CASSLLRDNEQFF
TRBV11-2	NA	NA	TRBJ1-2	TGTGCCAGCAGCTTAGGAGGCAGCCTTAACTATGGCTACACCTTC	CASSLGGSLNYGYTF